This T cell receptor beta chain was profiled in a study of STAT5B mutations in CD4+ large granular lymphocyte leukemia. Findings of the study overall: About 26% of private leukemic clonotypes occurred rarely in other patients' non-leukemic repertoires. Without putative leukemic clones, patient CD4-sorted repertoires remained more clonal than healthy CD4+ repertoires. Compared with healthy controls (2/35), patient top clones favored TRBV06 (8/27).

Original analysis: Lowest detectable productive clonotype frequency was 2.59 x 10-5. The data were produced by immunoSEQ multiplex PCR, yet TCRdb's version contains in-frame clones alone and is incomplete. V and J calls and clone size follow that table, whereas D and trimming were derived from the DNA. The sample includes 30,000 to 40,000 clones, approximately 69% of them seen just once. For this clone: No antigen is known for it.

Germline values: CDR1 SGHDT, CDR2 YYEEEE. The junction had 4 bases not matched to a gene; V was cut back by 5 bases and J by 2 bases. The CDR3 has 14 residues. This TCR was recovered from a human donor in good health. The chain carries TRBV5-6 and TRBJ1-2; TRBD1 agrees at 9 bases. The sequencing sample was made of CD4+ T cells from blood buffy coats. The CDR3 DNA follows: TGTGCCAGCAGATCTGGACAGGGGAACTATGGCTACACCTTC. This sequence encodes CASRSGQGNYGYTF.